These 8 T cell receptor beta chains were sequenced from one sample in a study of cytomegalovirus exposure and HLA in healthy donors. The PCR used 60 Vbeta and 13 Jbeta primers. This table comes from immunoSEQ multiplex PCR, and its TCRdb copy is limited to in-frame clones, with some not included. The sample yields about 150,000 clones, approximately 80% seen once. The sample consisted of PBMCs. Every receptor here comes from a woman between 40 and 50 years old in good health and CMV-seropositive.

The chain links TRBV29-1 to TRBJ2-2, with D perhaps TRBD2 (5 bases). The V gene's germline CDR1 is SQVTM and CDR2 ANQGSEA. The CDR3 has 15 amino acids. Trimming shortened V by 2 bases and J by 2 bases, and 12 bases separated the two germline ends. The CDR3 coding sequence is TGCAGCGTTGAAAGTCCTAGCAGAAACACCGGGGAGCTGTTTTTT. Translating gives CSVESPSRNTGELFF.

The V gene is TRBV7-9, the J gene TRBJ2-7; weak D call: TRBD2 (6 bases). Germline values: CDR1 SEHNR, CDR2 FQNEAQ (reference sequence). Trimming left V 5 bases short and J 5 bases short, with 10 bases between. This CDR3 is built from 12 residues. This CDR3 is CASSNRGNEQYF. CDR3 in DNA: TGTGCCAGCAGCAACCGGGGGAACGAGCAGTACTTC.

The chain carries TRBV5-1 and TRBJ1-3; 7 bases map to TRBD1. The V gene's germline CDR1 is SGHRS and CDR2 YFSETQ. V trimming: 4 bases; J trimming: 0 bases; junction bases outside the gene matches: 13. This CDR3 has 18 amino acids. The DNA of the CDR3 is TGCGCCAGCAGCCTAGATTGGGACAGCAGGTACTCTGGAAACACCATATATTTT. It encodes CASSLDWDSRYSGNTIYF.

This sequence joins TRBV9 and TRBJ2-1, with 7 bases matching TRBD1. This CDR3 has 15 amino acids. Germline V lookup: CDR1 SGDLS, CDR2 YYNGEE. V shed 0 bases and J 6 bases; nucleotides not matched to a gene: 6. The CDR3 region is CASSVGSGGFNEQFF. CDR3 DNA sequence: TGTGCCAGCAGCGTAGGGTCAGGGGGATTCAATGAGCAGTTCTTC.

This clone was picked up one time. This chain links TRBV9 with TRBJ2-3, with 7 bases matching TRBD2. The CDR3 sequence is 14 residues long. Germline V gene data show CDR1 as SGDLS and CDR2 as YYNGEE. Losses at the gene ends were 3 bases for V and 1 base for J; bases not matched to a gene: 2. The CDR3 spells CASSESGGTDTQYF. CDR3 coding DNA: TGTGCCAGCAGCGAGAGCGGGGGCACAGATACGCAGTATTTT.

The chain has TRBV29-1 and TRBJ2-3; 13 bases are a match to TRBD2. V shed 4 bases, J shed 3 bases, and the junction held 10 bases outside the gene matches. There are 17 residues in the CDR3. The germline gives CDR1 SQVTM, CDR2 ANQGSEA. In nucleotides, the CDR3 is TGCAGCGTTGTTTTTGGACTAGCGGGAGTCAGTACAGATACGCAGTATTTT. It translates to CSVVFGLAGVSTDTQYF.

V is TRBV2 and J is TRBJ2-5; a weak D match, TRBD2 (6 bases). This CDR3 region has 17 residues. Per the germline V gene, CDR1 is SNHLY and CDR2 is FYNNEI. V was clipped by 2 bases and J by 5 bases, with 21 bases between them. CDR3 nucleotide sequence: TGTGCCAGCAGTGAAACGATTGCCGGGAGCCAACGGGAGACCCAGTACTTC. Amino acids: CASSETIAGSQRETQYF.

The chain employs TRBV7-3 and TRBJ2-7; TRBD1 aligns across 11 bases. The V gene end was trimmed by 3 bases and the J gene end by 2 bases; junction bases not matched to a gene: 3. This CDR3 comprises 15 residues. CDR1 is SGHTA and CDR2 is FQGTGA in the germline V gene. The CDR3 protein is CASSFGQGAPYEQYF. The CDR3, as DNA: TGTGCCAGCAGCTTCGGACAGGGGGCTCCCTACGAGCAGTACTTC.